This T cell receptor beta chain was profiled in a study of T cell changes during pregnancy in multiple sclerosis. This clone was recorded once. Using immunoSEQ multiplex PCR, the repertoire was profiled, and TCRdb retains in-frame clones only, with some absent. The sample lists 40,000 or so clones; about nine tenths were seen once. There are 16 residues in the CDR3. Looked up from germline, CDR1 is LGHNA and CDR2 is YSLEER. The junction had 8 bases not matched to a gene; V was cut back by 0 bases and J by 4 bases. The clonotype originates from a female donor with multiple sclerosis, enrolled in a pregnancy study. The chain combines TRBV4-3 with TRBJ2-7; 8 nucleotides line up with TRBD1. The material sequenced was CD8+ T cells from peripheral blood mononuclear cells, taken in the first trimester of pregnancy. The DNA for the CDR3 is TGCGCCAGCAGCCAAGATACGGGACAGGTGTGGTACGAGCAGTACTTC. This gives the protein CASSQDTGQVWYEQYF.